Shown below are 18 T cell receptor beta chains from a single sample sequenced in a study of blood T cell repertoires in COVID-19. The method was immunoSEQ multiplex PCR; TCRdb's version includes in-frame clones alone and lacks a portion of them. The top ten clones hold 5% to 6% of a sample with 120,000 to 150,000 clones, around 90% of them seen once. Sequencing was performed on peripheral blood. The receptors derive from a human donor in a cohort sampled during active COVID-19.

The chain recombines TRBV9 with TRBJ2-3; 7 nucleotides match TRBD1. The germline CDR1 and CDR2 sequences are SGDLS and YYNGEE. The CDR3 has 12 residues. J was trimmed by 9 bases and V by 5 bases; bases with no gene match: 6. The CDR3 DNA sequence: TGTGCCAGCAGAGATCAGGGGGAGACGCAGTATTTT. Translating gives CASRDQGETQYF.

CDR3 loop: CASSPGGFGGTHGNTIYF. The DNA for the CDR3 is TGTGCCAGCAGTCCCGGCGGCTTCGGGGGAACTCACGGAAACACCATATATTTT. The rearrangement joins TRBV27 to TRBJ1-3, with D tentatively TRBD1 (5 bases). Germline V gene lookup returns CDR1 MNHEY and CDR2 SMNVEV (reference sequence). Trimming took off 5 bases at V and 4 bases at J, with 24 bases between the two ends. This CDR3 comprises 18 residues.

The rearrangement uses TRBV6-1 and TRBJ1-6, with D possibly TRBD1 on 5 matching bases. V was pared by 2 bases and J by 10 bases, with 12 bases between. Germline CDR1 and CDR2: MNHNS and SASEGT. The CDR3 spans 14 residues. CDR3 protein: CASSEWGGRSPLHF. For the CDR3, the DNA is TGTGCCAGCAGTGAATGGGGGGGGAGGTCACCCCTCCACTTT.

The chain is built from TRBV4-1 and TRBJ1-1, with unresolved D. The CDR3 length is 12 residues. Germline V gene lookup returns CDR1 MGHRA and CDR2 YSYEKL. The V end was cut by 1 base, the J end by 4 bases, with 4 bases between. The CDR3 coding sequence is TGCGCCAGCAGCCAAGGTCGCACTGAAGCTTTCTTT. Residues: CASSQGRTEAFF.

The DNA of the CDR3 is TGTGCCAGCAGCCCCCGCCGGACAGGGGATGTCGAGCAGTACTTC. The encoded protein is CASSPRRTGDVEQYF. V and J are TRBV11-2 and TRBJ2-7; 9 bases match TRBD1. This CDR3 region has 15 residues. Germline CDR1 and CDR2: SGHAT and FQNNGV. Germline trimming cut 5 bases from V and 6 bases from J; bases unmatched to any gene: 11.

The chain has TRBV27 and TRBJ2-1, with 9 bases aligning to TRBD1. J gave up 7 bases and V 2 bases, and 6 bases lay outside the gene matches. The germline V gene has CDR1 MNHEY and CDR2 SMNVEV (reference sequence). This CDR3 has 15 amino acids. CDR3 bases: TGTGCCAGCAGTTTAAGAGGGACAGGGAAAAATGAGCAGTTCTTC. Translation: CASSLRGTGKNEQFF.

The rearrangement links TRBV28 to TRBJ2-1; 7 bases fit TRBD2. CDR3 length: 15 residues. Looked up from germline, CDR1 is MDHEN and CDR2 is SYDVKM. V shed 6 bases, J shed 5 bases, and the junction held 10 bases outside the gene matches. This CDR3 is CASSIGAGRHNEQFF. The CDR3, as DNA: TGTGCCAGCAGCATAGGAGCGGGGAGACACAATGAGCAGTTCTTC.

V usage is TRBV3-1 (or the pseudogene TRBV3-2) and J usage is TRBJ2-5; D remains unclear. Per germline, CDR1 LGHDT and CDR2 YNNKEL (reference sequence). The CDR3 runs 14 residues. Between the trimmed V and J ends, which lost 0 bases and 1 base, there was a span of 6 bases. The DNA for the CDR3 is TGTGCCAGCAGCCAAGACTGGGCCCAAGAGACCCAGTACTTC. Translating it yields CASSQDWAQETQYF.

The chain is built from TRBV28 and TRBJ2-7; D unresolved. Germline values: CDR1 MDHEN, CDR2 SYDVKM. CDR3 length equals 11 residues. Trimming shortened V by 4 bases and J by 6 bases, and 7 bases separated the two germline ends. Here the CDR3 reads CASSSTREQYF. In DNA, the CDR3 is TGTGCCAGCAGTTCAACTCGCGAGCAGTACTTC.

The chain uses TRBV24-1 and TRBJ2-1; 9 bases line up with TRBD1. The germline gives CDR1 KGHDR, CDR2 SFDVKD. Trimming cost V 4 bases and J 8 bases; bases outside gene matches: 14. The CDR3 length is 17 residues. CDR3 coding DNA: TGTGCCACCAGTGACCCGAGCGCGGGACAGGGAACCGATGAGCAGTTCTTC. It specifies CATSDPSAGQGTDEQFF.

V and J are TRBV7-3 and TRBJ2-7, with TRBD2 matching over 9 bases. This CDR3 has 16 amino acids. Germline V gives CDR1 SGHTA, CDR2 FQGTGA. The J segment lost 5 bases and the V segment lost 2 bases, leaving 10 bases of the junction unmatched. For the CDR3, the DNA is TGTGCCAGCAGCTTAGGACCTGCGGGAGGGCGGGACGAGCAGTACTTC. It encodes CASSLGPAGGRDEQYF.

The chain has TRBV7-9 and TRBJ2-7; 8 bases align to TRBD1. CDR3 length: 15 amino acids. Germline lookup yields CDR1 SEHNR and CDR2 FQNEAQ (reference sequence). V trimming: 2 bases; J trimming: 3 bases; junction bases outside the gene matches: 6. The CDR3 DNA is TGTGCCAGCAGCTTAACCGGGACAGGTGGCTACGAGCAGTACTTC. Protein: CASSLTGTGGYEQYF. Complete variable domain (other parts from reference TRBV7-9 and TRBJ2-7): DTGVSQNPRHKITKRGQNVTFRCDPISEHNRLYWYRQTLGQGPEFLTYFQNEAQLEKSRLLSDRFSAERPKGSFSTLEIQRTEQGDSAMYLCASSLTGTGGYEQYFGPGTRLTVT.

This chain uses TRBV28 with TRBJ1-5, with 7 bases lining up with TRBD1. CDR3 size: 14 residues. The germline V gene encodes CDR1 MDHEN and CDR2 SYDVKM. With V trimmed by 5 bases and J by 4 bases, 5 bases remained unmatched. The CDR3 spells CASSTGQRNQPQHF. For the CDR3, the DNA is TGTGCCAGCAGTACGGGACAGAGAAATCAGCCCCAGCATTTT.

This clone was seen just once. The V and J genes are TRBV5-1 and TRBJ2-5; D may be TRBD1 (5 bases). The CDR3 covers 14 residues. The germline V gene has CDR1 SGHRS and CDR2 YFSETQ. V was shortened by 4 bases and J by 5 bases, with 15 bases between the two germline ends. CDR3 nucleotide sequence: TGCGCCAGCAGCAGGCAGGGCGGTGTGGAGACCCAGTACTTC. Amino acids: CASSRQGGVETQYF.

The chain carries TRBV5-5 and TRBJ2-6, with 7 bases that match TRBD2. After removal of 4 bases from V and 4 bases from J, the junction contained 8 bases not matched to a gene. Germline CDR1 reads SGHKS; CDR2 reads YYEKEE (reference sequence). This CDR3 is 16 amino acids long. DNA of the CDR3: TGTGCCAGCAGCACCCTGACTAGCTCCGGGGCCAACGTCCTGACTTTC. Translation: CASSTLTSSGANVLTF.

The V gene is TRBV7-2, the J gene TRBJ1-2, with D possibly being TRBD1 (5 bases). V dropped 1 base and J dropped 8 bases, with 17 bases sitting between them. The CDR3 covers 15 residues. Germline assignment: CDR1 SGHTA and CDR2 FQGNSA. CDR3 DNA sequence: TGTGCCAGCAGCTTAGGGATAGGGTCAGGGCGAGGCTACACCTTC. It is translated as CASSLGIGSGRGYTF.

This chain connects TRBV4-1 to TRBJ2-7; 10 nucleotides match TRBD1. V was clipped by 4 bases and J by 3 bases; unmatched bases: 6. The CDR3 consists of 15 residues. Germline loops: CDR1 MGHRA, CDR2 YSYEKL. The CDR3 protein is CASSPIGQGVYEQYF. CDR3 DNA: TGCGCCAGCAGCCCAATCGGACAGGGGGTCTACGAGCAGTACTTC.

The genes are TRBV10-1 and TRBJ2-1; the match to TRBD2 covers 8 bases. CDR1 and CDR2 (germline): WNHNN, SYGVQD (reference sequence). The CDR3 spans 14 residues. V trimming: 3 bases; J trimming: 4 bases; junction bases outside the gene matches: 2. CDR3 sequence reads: CASSDSGTYNEQFF. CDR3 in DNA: TGCGCCAGCAGTGATAGCGGGACGTACAATGAGCAGTTCTTC.